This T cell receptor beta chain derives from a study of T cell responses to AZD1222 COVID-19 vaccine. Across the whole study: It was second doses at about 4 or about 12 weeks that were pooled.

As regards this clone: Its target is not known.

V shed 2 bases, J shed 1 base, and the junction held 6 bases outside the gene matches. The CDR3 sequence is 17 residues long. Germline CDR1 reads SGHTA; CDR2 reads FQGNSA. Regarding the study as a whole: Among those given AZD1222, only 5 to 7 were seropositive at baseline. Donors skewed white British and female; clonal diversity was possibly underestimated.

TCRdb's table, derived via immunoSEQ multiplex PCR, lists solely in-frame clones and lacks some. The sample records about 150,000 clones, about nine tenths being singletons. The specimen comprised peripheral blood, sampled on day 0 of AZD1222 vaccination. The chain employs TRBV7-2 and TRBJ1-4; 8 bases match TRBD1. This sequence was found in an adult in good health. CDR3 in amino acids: CASSLTVRGQTNEKLFF. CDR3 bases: TGTGCCAGCAGCTTAACGGTCAGGGGGCAAACTAATGAAAAACTGTTTTTT.